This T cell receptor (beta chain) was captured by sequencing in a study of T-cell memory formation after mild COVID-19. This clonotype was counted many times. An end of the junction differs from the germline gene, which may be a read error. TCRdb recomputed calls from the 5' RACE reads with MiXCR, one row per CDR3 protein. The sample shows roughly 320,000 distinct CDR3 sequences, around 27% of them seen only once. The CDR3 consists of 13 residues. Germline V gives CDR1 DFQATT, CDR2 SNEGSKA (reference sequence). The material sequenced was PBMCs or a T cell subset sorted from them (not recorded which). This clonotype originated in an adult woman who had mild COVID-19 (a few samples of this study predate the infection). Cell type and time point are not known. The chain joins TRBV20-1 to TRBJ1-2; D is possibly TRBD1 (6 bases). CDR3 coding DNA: TGCAGTGCCAGAGGAGGGGGGTACTATGGCTACACCTTC. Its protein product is CSARGGGYYGYTF.